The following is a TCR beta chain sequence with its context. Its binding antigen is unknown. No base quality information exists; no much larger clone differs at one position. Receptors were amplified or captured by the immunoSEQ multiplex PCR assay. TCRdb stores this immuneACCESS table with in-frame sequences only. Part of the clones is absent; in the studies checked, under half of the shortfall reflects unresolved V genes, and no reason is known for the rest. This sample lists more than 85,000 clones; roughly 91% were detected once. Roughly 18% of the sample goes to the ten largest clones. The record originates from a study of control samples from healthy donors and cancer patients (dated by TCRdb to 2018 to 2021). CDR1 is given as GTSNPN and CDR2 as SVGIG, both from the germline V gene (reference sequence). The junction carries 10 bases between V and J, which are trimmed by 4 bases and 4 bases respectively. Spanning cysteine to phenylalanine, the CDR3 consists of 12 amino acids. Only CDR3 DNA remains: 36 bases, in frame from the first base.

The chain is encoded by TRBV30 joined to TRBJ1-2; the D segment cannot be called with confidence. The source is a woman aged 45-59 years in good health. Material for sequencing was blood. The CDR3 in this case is CAWKDAAYGYTF. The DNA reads TGTGCCTGGAAGGATGCGGCCTATGGCTACACCTTC.